A selection of T cell receptor beta chains follows, all from one sample in a study of Ad26.COV2.S vaccination and SARS-CoV-2 variants. The data were produced by immunoSEQ multiplex PCR, yet TCRdb's version contains in-frame clones alone and is incomplete. Of about 400,000 clones in the sample, around 91% are singletons; the top ten hold approximately 1.9%. The sample in question was peripheral blood, obtained in a trial of Ad26.COV2.S vaccine versus placebo. Receptors were obtained from a person between 18 and 59 years old who received the Ad26.COV2.S COVID-19 vaccine or a placebo. Each CDR3 is given with its conserved first and last residue. D genes are given only for firm matches. Not all rows give a size; the values are once, few, many and, for expanded clones, a class.

CDR3 length	D gene	J gene	clone size	V gene	CDR3 DNA	CDR3 protein
13	-	TRBJ2-6	-	TRBV11-2	TGTGCCAGCAGCTTAACTGGGGCCAACGTCCTGACTTTC	CASSLTGANVLTF
16	TRBD1	TRBJ1-1	-	TRBV4-1	TGCGCCAGCAGGCCGTACGGGACAGGGGGTTACACTGAAGCTTTCTTT	CASRPYGTGGYTEAFF
15	-	TRBJ1-5	-	TRBV19	TGTGCCAGTAGTCAGTGGGGCAGATCTAATCAGCCCCAGCATTTT	CASSQWGRSNQPQHF
14	-	TRBJ2-3	-	TRBV5-1	TGCGCCAGCAGCTTGGACCCGGCGGGAGATACGCAGTATTTT	CASSLDPAGDTQYF
13	-	TRBJ2-7	-	TRBV5-4	TGTGCCAGCAGCCCTTCTGGGCAGGACGAGCAGTACTTC	CASSPSGQDEQYF
13	-	TRBJ1-6	-	TRBV6-5	TGTGCCAGCAAGGTTGCCTATAATTCACCCCTCCACTTT	CASKVAYNSPLHF
14	-	TRBJ1-1	-	TRBV3-1/TRBV3-2	TGTGCCAGCAGCCTCGGGGCCCGGAACACTGAAGCTTTCTTT	CASSLGARNTEAFF
14	-	TRBJ1-2	-	TRBV2	TGTGCCAGCAGTCGGCCGGGAAGGAACTATGGCTACACCTTC	CASSRPGRNYGYTF
13	-	TRBJ2-7	-	TRBV28	TGTGCCAGCAGTTTAAAAGCGGGCTACGAGCAGTACTTC	CASSLKAGYEQYF
16	TRBD1	TRBJ1-1	-	TRBV5-5	TGTGCCAGCAGCTCTAGACAGGGAGAAGAGGGCACTGAAGCTTTCTTT	CASSSRQGEEGTEAFF
13	-	TRBJ2-5	-	TRBV5-5	TGTGCCAGCAGCTTGACCGGTGAAGAGACCCAGTACTTC	CASSLTGEETQYF
14	-	TRBJ2-1	few	TRBV6-4	TGTGCCAGCAGTGAAGACAGCTCCTACAATGAGCAGTTCTTC	CASSEDSSYNEQFF
16	-	TRBJ1-3	-	TRBV2	TGTGCCAGCAGAATTGGAGGGATTTTCTCTGGAAACACCATATATTTT	CASRIGGIFSGNTIYF
14	-	TRBJ1-5	-	TRBV3-1/TRBV3-2	TGTGCCAGCAGCCCGGTGGGGGCGAGGCAGCCCCAGCATTTT	CASSPVGARQPQHF
13	TRBD1	TRBJ1-2	-	TRBV5-1	TGCGCCAGCAGCGGGACAGGCTTGGAGGGCTACACCTTC	CASSGTGLEGYTF
14	-	TRBJ1-2	-	TRBV19	TGTGCCAGTAGTATCAGAGGCTCTGCGTATGGCTACACCTTC	CASSIRGSAYGYTF
15	-	TRBJ2-6	-	TRBV15	TGTGCCACCAGCAGGCCAGGGGACGGGGCCAACGTCCTGACTTTC	CATSRPGDGANVLTF
14	-	TRBJ2-1	-	TRBV5-6	TGTGCCAGCAGCCACCCGACAGGCTACAATGAGCAGTTCTTC	CASSHPTGYNEQFF
13	-	TRBJ2-1	-	TRBV19	TGTGCCAGCAGCCCCGGACTGTCCAATGAGCAGTTCTTC	CASSPGLSNEQFF
15	-	TRBJ1-1	-	TRBV19	TGTGCCAGTAGCCCCTTCGACGGGGGCGCGACTGAAGCTTTCTTT	CASSPFDGGATEAFF
11	TRBD2	TRBJ2-4	-	TRBV11-2	TGTGCCAGCAGCCCCGGGACTATGAAGTACTTC	CASSPGTMKYF
15	-	TRBJ1-4	-	TRBV7-6	TGTGCCAGCAGCTCTCAGACAGTCTTTAATGAAAAACTGTTTTTT	CASSSQTVFNEKLFF
13	-	TRBJ2-7	-	TRBV9	TGTGCCAGCAGCGGGGACACCTCCTACGAGCAGTACTTC	CASSGDTSYEQYF